Listed below are T cell receptor beta chains from one sample, sequenced in a study of blood T cell repertoires in COVID-19. Method: immunoSEQ multiplex PCR; TCRdb's copy keeps in-frame clones and lacks some. In the table there are about 230,000 clones, approximately 80% of which are singletons. The sequenced material came from peripheral blood. Receptors were obtained from a middle-aged man who had recovered from COVID-19. Each CDR3 is given with its conserved first and last residue. D genes are given only for firm matches. A clone size is listed for some rows: how often the clone was seen (once, few, many), or a class if it is expanded.

V	D	size	J	DNA	CDR3
TRBV5-6	-	-	TRBJ2-2	TGTGCCAGCAGCCCCTATTCCGGGGAGCTGTTTTTT	CASSPYSGELFF
TRBV9	-	-	TRBJ2-7	TGTGCCAGCAGCGTAGTACTGAACTACGAGCAGTACTTC	CASSVVLNYEQYF
TRBV6-2/TRBV6-3	-	once	TRBJ1-5	TGTGCCAGCAGTTCTAGACCTGACGACAGTTTAAGCAATCAGCCCCAGCATTTT	CASSSRPDDSLSNQPQHF
TRBV6-5	-	-	TRBJ1-5	TGTGCCAGCAGGGACCTTCAAGGGGTCCAGCCCCAGCATTTT	CASRDLQGVQPQHF
TRBV30	TRBD2	-	TRBJ2-3	TGTGCCTGGAGTGTCGGAGCGGGGGGGCGGGATACGCAGTATTTT	CAWSVGAGGRDTQYF
TRBV5-1	TRBD1	-	TRBJ1-3	TGCGCCAGCAGCTTGGGGGACAGTCGCTCTGGAAACACCATATATTTT	CASSLGDSRSGNTIYF
TRBV7-2	TRBD1	-	TRBJ2-7	TGTGCCAGCAGCTTCAGGACAGGGGAGACGTACGAGCAGTACTTC	CASSFRTGETYEQYF
TRBV23-1	-	-	TRBJ1-4	TGCGCCAGCAGTCAATCCGGCCTGTGGGGCCCTTTTAATGAAAAACTGTTTTTT	CASSQSGLWGPFNEKLFF
TRBV6-6	-	-	TRBJ1-6	TGTGCCAGCAGTTGGGGGGACGGAGTGGGCTCACCCCTCCACTTT	CASSWGDGVGSPLHF
TRBV2	TRBD2	-	TRBJ2-1	TGTGCCAGCAGTGATAGTGGTAGCGGGATGACCGGGCAGTTCTTC	CASSDSGSGMTGQFF
TRBV6-4	-	-	TRBJ2-1	TGTGCCAGCAGGGGGGGACAGAATGAGCAGTTCTTC	CASRGGQNEQFF
TRBV7-2	-	-	TRBJ2-5	TGTGCCAGCAGCTTATGGGGGGGCCCTGACCAAGAGACCCAGTACTTC	CASSLWGGPDQETQYF
TRBV5-1	-	-	TRBJ2-7	TGCGCCAGCAGCCCGGAGGGCTTTGGGGACGAGCAGTACTTC	CASSPEGFGDEQYF
TRBV7-2	-	-	TRBJ2-7	TGTGCCAGCAGCTCATCAATCGGGAGCTCCTACGAGCAGTACTTC	CASSSSIGSSYEQYF
TRBV15	-	-	TRBJ2-1	TGTGCCACCAGCAGTTACGGCGGCAATGAGCAGTTCTTC	CATSSYGGNEQFF
TRBV29-1	-	-	TRBJ2-7	TGCAGCGTTGATACAGGGTACGAGCAGTACTTC	CSVDTGYEQYF
TRBV11-3	-	-	TRBJ2-7	TGTGCCAGCAGCCCGGGACTGTACGAGCAGTACTTC	CASSPGLYEQYF